The following is a T cell receptor beta chain sequence with its context. What it recognizes is unknown. The junction differs from germline at one of its ends, possibly a read error. MiXCR, applied by TCRdb to the reads, yields one record per CDR3 protein. Found here are about 770,000 distinct CDR3 sequences, about 27% of them singletons; the top ten hold under 15%. These data come from a study of T cell repertoires in cytomegalovirus infection. Looking at the study overall: Use of recently identified HLA-C-restricted and well-studied HLA-B-restricted CMV epitopes was part of the study. Signatures in public TCR beta sequences pointed to both CMV infection and matching HLA type.

Germline V lookup: CDR1 LNHDA, CDR2 SQIVND (reference sequence). This CDR3 contains 13 residues. Study outcomes and limitations: Identification of carriers of CMV plus the relevant HLA was performed using cumulative public TCR beta family frequency. CMV-specific TCR beta clonotypes restricted by HLA-C were the ones dominating the ex vivo response.

The sequenced sample was cultured CD8+ T cells from PBMCs, obtained from culture after CMV antigen stimulation. This receptor was identified in a human donor in good health (CMV status not recorded). Some clones in this sample may be carry-over from other donors' samples. The V and J genes are TRBV19 and TRBJ2-5; no definite D call. As DNA, the CDR3 is TGTGCCAGTAGTATAGATTGGAGCAGCGAAAGACACTTC. Amino acids: CASSIDWSSERHF.